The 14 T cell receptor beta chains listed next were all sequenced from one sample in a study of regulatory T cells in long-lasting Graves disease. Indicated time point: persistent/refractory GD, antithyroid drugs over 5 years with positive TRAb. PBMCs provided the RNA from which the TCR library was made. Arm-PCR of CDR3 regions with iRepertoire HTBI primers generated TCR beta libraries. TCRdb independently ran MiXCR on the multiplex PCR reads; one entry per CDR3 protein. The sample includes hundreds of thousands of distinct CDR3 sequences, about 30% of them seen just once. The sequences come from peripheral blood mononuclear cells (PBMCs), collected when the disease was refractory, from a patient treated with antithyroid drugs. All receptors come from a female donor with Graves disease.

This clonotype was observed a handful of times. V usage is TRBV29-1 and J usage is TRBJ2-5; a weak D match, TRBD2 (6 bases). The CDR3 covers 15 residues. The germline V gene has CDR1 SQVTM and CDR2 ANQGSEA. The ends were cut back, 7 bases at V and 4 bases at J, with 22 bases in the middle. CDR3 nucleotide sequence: TGCAGCGGCCAGGGAGGTGAAGGACTTTTAGAGACCCAGTACTTC. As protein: CSGQGGEGLLETQYF.

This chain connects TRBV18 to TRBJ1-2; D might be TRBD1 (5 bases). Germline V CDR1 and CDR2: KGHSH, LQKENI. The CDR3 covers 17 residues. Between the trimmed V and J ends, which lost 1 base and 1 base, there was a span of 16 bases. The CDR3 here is CASSPLGPGPVNYGYTF. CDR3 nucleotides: TGTGCCAGCTCACCACTGGGGCCAGGGCCCGTTAACTATGGCTACACCTTC.

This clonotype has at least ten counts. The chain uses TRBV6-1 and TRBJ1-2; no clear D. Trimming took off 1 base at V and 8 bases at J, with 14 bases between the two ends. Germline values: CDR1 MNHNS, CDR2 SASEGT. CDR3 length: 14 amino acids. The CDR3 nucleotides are TGTGCCAGCAGTGAAGGGCGGATAGGAAGAGGCTACACCTTC. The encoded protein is CASSEGRIGRGYTF.

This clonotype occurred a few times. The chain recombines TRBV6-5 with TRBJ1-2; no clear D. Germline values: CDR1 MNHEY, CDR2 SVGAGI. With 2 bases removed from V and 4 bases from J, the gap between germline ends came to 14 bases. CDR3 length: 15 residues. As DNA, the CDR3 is TGTGCCAGCAGTTACCTTAGGACCGATTCCTATGGCTACACCTTC. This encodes CASSYLRTDSYGYTF.

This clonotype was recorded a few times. CDR3 sequence reads: CASSRTGDLGYTF. CDR3 DNA sequence: TGTGCCAGCAGCCGCACTGGAGACTTGGGCTACACCTTC. The chain recombines TRBV3-1 with TRBJ1-2, with D uncertain. CDR3 length equals 13 residues. V lost 4 bases to trimming and J lost 8 bases, with 14 bases between them. From germline, CDR1 is LGHDT and CDR2 YNNKEL (reference sequence).

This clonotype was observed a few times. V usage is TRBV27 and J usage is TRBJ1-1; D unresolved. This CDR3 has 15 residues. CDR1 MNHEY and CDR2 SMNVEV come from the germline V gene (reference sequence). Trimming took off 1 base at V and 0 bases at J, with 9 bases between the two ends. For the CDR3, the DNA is TGTGCCAGCAGTTTATTTGGTAACATGAACACTGAAGCTTTCTTT. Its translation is CASSLFGNMNTEAFF.

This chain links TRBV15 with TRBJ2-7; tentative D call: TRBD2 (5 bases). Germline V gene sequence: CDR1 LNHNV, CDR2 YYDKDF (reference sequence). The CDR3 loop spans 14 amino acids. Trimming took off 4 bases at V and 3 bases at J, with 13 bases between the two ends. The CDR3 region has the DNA TGTGCCACCAGCATTGGAAGAGGGTTCTACGAGCAGTACTTC. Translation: CATSIGRGFYEQYF.

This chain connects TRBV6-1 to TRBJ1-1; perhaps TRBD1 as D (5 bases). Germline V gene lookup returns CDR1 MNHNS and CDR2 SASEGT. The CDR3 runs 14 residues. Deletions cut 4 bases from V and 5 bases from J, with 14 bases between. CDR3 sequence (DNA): TGTGCCAGCAGTGTGACAGCCTCGTCGACTGAAGCTTTCTTT. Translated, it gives CASSVTASSTEAFF.

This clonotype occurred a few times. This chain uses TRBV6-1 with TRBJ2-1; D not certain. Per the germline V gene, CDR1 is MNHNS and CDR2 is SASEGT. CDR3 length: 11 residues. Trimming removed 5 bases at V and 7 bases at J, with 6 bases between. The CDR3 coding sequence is TGTGCCAGCAGTCGCGATAATGAGCAGTTCTTC. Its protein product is CASSRDNEQFF.

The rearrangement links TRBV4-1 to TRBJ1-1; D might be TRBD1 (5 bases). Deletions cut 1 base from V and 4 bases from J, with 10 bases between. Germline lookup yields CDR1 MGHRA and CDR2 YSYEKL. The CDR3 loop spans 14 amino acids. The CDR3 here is CASSQGGWGTEAFF. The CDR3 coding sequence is TGCGCCAGCAGCCAAGGGGGGTGGGGCACTGAAGCTTTCTTT.

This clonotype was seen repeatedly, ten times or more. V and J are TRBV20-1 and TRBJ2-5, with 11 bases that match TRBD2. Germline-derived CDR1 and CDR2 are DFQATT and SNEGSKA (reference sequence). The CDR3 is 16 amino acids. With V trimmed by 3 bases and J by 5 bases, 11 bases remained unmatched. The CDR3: CSASLSLAGGRETQYF. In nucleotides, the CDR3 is TGCAGTGCTAGCCTCTCATTAGCGGGAGGGAGGGAGACCCAGTACTTC.

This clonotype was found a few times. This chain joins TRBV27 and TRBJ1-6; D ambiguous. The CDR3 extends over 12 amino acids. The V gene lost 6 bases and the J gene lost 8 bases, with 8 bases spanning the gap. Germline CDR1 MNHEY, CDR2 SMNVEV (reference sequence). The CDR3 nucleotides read TGTGCCAGCAGCAGTTTCGATTCACCCCTCCACTTT. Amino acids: CASSSFDSPLHF.

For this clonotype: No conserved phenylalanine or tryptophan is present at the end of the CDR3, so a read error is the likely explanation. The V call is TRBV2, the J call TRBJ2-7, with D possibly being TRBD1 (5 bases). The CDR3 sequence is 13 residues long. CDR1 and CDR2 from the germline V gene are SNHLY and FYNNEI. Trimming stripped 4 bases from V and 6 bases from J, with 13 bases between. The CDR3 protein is CASSVGQGGEQYL. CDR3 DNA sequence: TGTGCCAGCAGTGTGGGGCAGGGTGGCGAGCAGTACCTC.

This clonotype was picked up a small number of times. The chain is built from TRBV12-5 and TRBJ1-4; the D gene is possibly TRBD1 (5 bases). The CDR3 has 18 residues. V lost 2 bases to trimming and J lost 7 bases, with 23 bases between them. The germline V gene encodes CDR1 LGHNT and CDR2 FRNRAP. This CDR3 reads CASGLTTRGGFGSEKLFF. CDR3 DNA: TGTGCTAGTGGTTTGACGACGCGGGGGGGATTCGGAAGTGAAAAACTGTTTTTT.